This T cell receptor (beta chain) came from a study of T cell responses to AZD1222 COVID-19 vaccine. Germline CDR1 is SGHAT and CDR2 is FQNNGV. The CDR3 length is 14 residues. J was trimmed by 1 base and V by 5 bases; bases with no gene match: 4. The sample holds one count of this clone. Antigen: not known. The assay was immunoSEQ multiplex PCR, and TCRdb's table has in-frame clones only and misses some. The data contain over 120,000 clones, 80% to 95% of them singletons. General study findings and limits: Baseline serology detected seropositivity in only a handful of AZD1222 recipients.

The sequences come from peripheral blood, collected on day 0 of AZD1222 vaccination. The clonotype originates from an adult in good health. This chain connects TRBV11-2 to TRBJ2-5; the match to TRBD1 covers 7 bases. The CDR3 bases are TGTGCCAGCAGCCAAGACAGGGTCCAAGAGACCCAGTACTTC. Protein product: CASSQDRVQETQYF.